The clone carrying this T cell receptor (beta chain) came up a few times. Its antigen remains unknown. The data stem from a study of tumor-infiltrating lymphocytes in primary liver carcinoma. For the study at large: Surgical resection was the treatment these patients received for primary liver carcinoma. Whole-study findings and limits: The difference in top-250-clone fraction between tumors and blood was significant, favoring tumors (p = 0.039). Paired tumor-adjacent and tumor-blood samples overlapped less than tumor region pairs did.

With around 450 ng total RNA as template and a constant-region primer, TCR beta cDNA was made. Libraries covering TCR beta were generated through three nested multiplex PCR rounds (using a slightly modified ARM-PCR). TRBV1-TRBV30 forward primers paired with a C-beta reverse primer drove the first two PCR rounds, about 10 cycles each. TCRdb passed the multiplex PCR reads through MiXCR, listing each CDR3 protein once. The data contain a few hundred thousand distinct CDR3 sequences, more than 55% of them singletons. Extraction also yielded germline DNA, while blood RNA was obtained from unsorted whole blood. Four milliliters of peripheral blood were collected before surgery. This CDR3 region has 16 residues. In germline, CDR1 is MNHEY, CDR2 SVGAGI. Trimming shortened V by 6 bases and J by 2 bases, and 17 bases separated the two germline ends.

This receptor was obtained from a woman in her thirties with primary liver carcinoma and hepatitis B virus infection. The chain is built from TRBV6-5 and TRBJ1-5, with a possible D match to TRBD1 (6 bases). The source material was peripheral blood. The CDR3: CASSWGRGGGNQPQHF. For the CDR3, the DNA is TGTGCCAGCAGCTGGGGCAGGGGAGGGGGCAATCAGCCCCAGCATTTT.